This note documents a single T cell receptor (beta chain) sequence. No antigen is known for it. It differs at one base from a far larger clone, so likely a read error. This specimen belongs to a study of prognosis after radiotherapy for stage I lung cancer. On the study more broadly: Deemed medically inoperable were all patients with non-small cell lung cancer. Study findings and constraints: Unique TCR clones declined after stereotactic body radiation therapy, from a median 10,088 to 6,861.

The TCR beta CDR3 region was amplified from genomic DNA, with two rounds of multiplex PCR being used for the amplification. Specific primers for each TRBV and TRBJ gene were what first-round PCR used. MiXCR, applied by TCRdb to the multiplex PCR reads, yields one record per CDR3 protein. This sample has about 22,000 distinct CDR3 sequences, with roughly 40% found just once. This CDR3 has 16 amino acids. V was clipped by 5 bases and J by 4 bases; unmatched bases: 14. Per germline, CDR1 MNHGY and CDR2 SAAAGT. The source was PBMCs, collected before or after stereotactic body radiation therapy (not recorded which). The chain combines TRBV6-8 with TRBJ2-7; 7 bases are shared with TRBD1. This clonotype was sampled from a donor aged 50 or older with non-small cell lung cancer. The DNA for the CDR3 is TGTGCCAGCAGTAACCTGATAGGGACAGTTCGGTACGAGCAGTACTTC. Protein: CASSNLIGTVRYEQYF.